These T cell receptor beta chains were read from a single sample in a study of blood T cell repertoires in COVID-19. The protocol was immunoSEQ multiplex PCR, while the TCRdb copy is restricted to in-frame clones and leaves out a portion. The sample lists 180,000 or so clones, 85% to 90% seen once, with roughly 0.95% in the top ten. Sequencing was performed on peripheral blood. These receptors were collected from a young man with acute or convalescent COVID-19. Each CDR3 is given without its conserved first and last residue. A D gene is named only where the DNA matches it firmly. The size entry is marked missing in some rows and otherwise reads once, few, many or a size class.

>TRBJ2-5|11|-|TRBV7-2|once
ASSSPPQETQY
>TRBJ2-6|13|-|TRBV10-3|-
ATQSGQRGANVLT
>TRBJ1-1|13|-|TRBV7-8|-
ASSLGGGMNTEAF
>TRBJ1-1|11|TRBD1|TRBV5-1|-
ASSLTGFWEAF
>TRBJ2-1|12|-|TRBV30|-
AWTGFSYYNEQF
>TRBJ1-6|12|-|TRBV30|-
AWSGVGGVSPLH
>TRBJ2-5|12|-|TRBV7-6|few
ASSLSRRQETQY
>TRBJ2-5|11|-|TRBV6-5|-
ASSRTGSETQY
>TRBJ2-3|14|-|TRBV19|-
ASSPRTVMGTDTQY
>TRBJ1-4|13|-|TRBV11-2|-
ASSLGVRLNEKLF
>TRBJ2-3|14|-|TRBV4-2|-
ASSQDRRQSTDTQY
>TRBJ2-5|12|-|TRBV18|-
ASSDRDNQETQY
>TRBJ2-5|15|-|TRBV27|-
ASSPGGLRDLDVTQY
>TRBJ1-4|13|-|TRBV2|-
ASSKGLGSNEKLF
>TRBJ1-1|15|-|TRBV14|-
ASSQFPPGLGNTEAF
>TRBJ1-2|11|TRBD1|TRBV6-1|-
ASSDPTGVGYT
>TRBJ1-6|13|-|TRBV14|-
ASSQGARQNSPLH
>TRBJ1-2|11|-|TRBV28|-
ASSSSLSYGYT
>TRBJ1-1|12|-|TRBV6-5|-
ARLKVAPNTEAF
>TRBJ2-1|13|TRBD2|TRBV19|once
ASSLTSGGANEQF
>TRBJ1-3|11|-|TRBV29-1|once
SVEGPSGNTIY
>TRBJ2-2|16|TRBD1|TRBV18|once
ASSPETFAGTGPGELF
>TRBJ2-1|13|TRBD1|TRBV18|-
ASSLRDRGSNEQF
>TRBJ2-1|14|-|TRBV25-1|once
ASSEEAGVSYNEQF
>TRBJ1-6|16|TRBD1|TRBV5-1|-
ASSLGSGGWSYNSPLH
>TRBJ2-1|9|-|TRBV20-1|-
SATPDNEQF
>TRBJ1-2|11|-|TRBV3-1/TRBV3-2|-
ASSQQGNYGYT
>TRBJ2-3|12|TRBD2|TRBV6-5|-
ASKPSGGLDTQY
>TRBJ1-1|13|-|TRBV18|-
ASSPSATMNTEAF
>TRBJ1-4|14|TRBD1|TRBV10-3|-
ATSEVDRGRNEKLF
>TRBJ1-2|12|-|TRBV4-1|-
ASSQDQGNLGYT
>TRBJ1-1|14|-|TRBV9|-
ASSVGVEALMTEAF
>TRBJ2-7|10|TRBD1|TRBV18|-
ASSGTGDEQY
>TRBJ1-3|14|TRBD1|TRBV5-1|few
ASSVTGGSSGNTIY
>TRBJ1-1|12|-|TRBV6-5|-
ASSRSNWNTEAF
>TRBJ2-1|13|TRBD1|TRBV7-8|-
ASSKVPGQGGEQF
>TRBJ1-5|13|-|TRBV6-5|-
ASRDQRFGNQPQH
>TRBJ1-1|17|TRBD1|TRBV6-1|-
ASSEGPGTALQLNTEAF
>TRBJ2-2|13|TRBD1|TRBV6-5|-
ASESGGWYTGELF
>TRBJ1-5|14|TRBD1|TRBV6-9|-
ASISPSQGVTQPQH
>TRBJ2-5|13|TRBD2|TRBV3-1/TRBV3-2|-
ASSLAGGPGETQY
>TRBJ2-3|15|TRBD2|TRBV10-1|once
ASSESLAGGRTDTQY
>TRBJ1-1|13|TRBD1|TRBV19|-
ASSLGQGANTEAF
>TRBJ2-1|12|-|TRBV19|many
ASSRTTDYNEQF
>TRBJ1-2|13|-|TRBV5-1|-
ASSLADRVRYGYT